This T cell receptor beta chain was found in a study of T cell responses to AZD1222 COVID-19 vaccine. Study results and caveats: The repertoires were collected only after the peak T cell response. Clonal diversity was possibly underestimated, and white British individuals and females predominated among donors.

Repertoires were generated with immunoSEQ multiplex PCR, while TCRdb's copy carries only in-frame clones and drops some. The sample has about 56,000 clones, approximately 85% seen once. In the case of this clone: What it binds is unknown.

The sequences come from peripheral blood, collected on day 0 of AZD1222 vaccination. The sequence was collected from an adult in good health.

The CDR3 region is CASSLGWNGTYEQYF. CDR3 DNA: TGTGCCAGCAGCCTTGGGTGGAACGGAACCTACGAGCAGTACTTC. V gene TRBV11-1 combines with J gene TRBJ2-7; the D is unclear. This CDR3 contains 15 residues. The germline V gene has CDR1 SGHAT and CDR2 FQDESV (reference sequence). Trimming took off 5 bases at V and 2 bases at J, with 16 bases between the two ends.